This T cell receptor beta chain was recorded in a study of read filtering for tumor transcriptome and immune sequencing. There are a few counts of this clonotype. Being one base from a much bigger clone, this may be a read error. The V gene's germline CDR1 is MNHEY and CDR2 SVGEGT. Trimming shortened V by 8 bases and J by 6 bases, and 17 bases separated the two germline ends. CDR3 length: 14 residues. Molecular barcoded adaptors covering alpha/delta and beta/gamma chains were used on 400 to 450 ng RNA. TCRdb analysed the reads with MiXCR anew, one entry per CDR3 protein. The data hold around 140,000 distinct CDR3 sequences, with approximately 13% observed a single time.

Sequencing was performed on a population of CD138-negative cells sorted from bone marrow. The chain joins TRBV6-2 or TRBV6-3 to TRBJ2-1; D gene ambiguous. The receptor comes from a donor aged 40 or over with multiple myeloma. The CDR3 loop reads CASCSAGSGNEQFF. The DNA for the CDR3 is TGTGCCAGCTGTTCCGCCGGGTCCGGCAATGAGCAGTTCTTC.